This T cell receptor beta chain was obtained from a study of blood T cell repertoires in COVID-19. On the study more broadly: T cells, B-cell-depleted T cells, or PBMCs supplied cDNA or gDNA.

Sequenced by immunoSEQ multiplex PCR; TCRdb stores in-frame clones only, minus some. In the table there are approximately 81,000 clones, more than 75% of which are singletons. V was cut by 5 bases and J by 6 bases, with 14 bases left in between. Germline V lookup: CDR1 SGHNT, CDR2 YENEEA. This CDR3 has 14 residues. The sample taken for sequencing was peripheral blood. This TCR derives from a human donor in a cohort sampled during active COVID-19. This chain connects TRBV11-3 to TRBJ2-1; TRBD2 is a possible D gene (7 bases). The CDR3 DNA follows: TGTGCCAGCAGCCGGGGGGCCTTAATCAATGAGCAGTTCTTC. It encodes CASSRGALINEQFF. Supplemented by reference TRBV11-3 and TRBJ2-1, the full variable domain reads EAGVVQSPRYKIIEKKQPVAFWCNPISGHNTLYWYLQNLGQGPELLIRYENEEAVDDSQLPKDRFSAERLKGVDSTLKIQPAELGDSAVYLCASSRGALINEQFFGPGTRLTVL.